This TCR beta chain comes out of a study of cytomegalovirus exposure and HLA in healthy donors. Germline CDR1 reads MNHNY; CDR2 reads SVGAGI (reference sequence). The V end was cut by 0 bases, the J end by 6 bases, with 15 bases between. The CDR3 sequence is 15 residues long. About this clone: No antigen is known for it.

The PCR made use of 60 Vbeta and 13 Jbeta primers. The assay was immunoSEQ multiplex PCR, and TCRdb's table has in-frame clones only and misses some. The table has roughly 280,000 clones, roughly 70% seen once. General study points: In vitro work confirmed that a few CMV-associated chains recognize CMV antigens.

This clonotype was sampled from a female donor in good health and CMV-seronegative. This chain joins TRBV6-6 and TRBJ2-7; TRBD2 might be the D (5 bases). The sequenced sample consisted of PBMCs. In DNA, the CDR3 is TGTGCCAGCAGTTACTCGGCTCCGGGAACAAGCGAGCAGTACTTC. Protein: CASSYSAPGTSEQYF.